This entry is about one T cell receptor beta chain. Relative to its sample, this clonotype is medium-sized (0.01 to 0.1%). The clone's antigen remains unknown. Base qualities are missing; no much larger clone stands one base away. The data derive from a study of early T cells in non-severe SARS-CoV-2 infection (dated by TCRdb to the early 2020s). Study-wide context: Bulk RNA from unsorted whole blood was used for TCR sequencing, so alpha and beta chains could not be paired. Here is what the overall study found, with its caveats: VDJdb matching was skewed toward anti-spike CD8 responses, so virus-specific expansions were likely underestimated and private and CD4 specificities were missed.

The study was a case-control design nested within a healthcare worker cohort in London, UK, with weekly nasopharyngeal swab PCR tests and blood sampling. Healthcare workers were enrolled in the week of the UK lockdown, from 23 to 31 March 2020, and were followed every week for up to roughly 16 weeks. Library generation was performed with 5' RACE. Sequencing used a NextSeq 500. In the TCR library protocol, unique molecular identifiers were attached to individual cDNA molecules to correct for PCR bias and sequencing error. Both TCR alpha and beta chains were sequenced, and tight co-correlation was observed between alpha and beta sequence abundances in each sample. As for the original processing: V gene, J gene and CDR3 annotation of TCR sequences was performed with Decombinator V4. Expanded TCRs were defined as changing significantly between any two time points under a Poisson model with p below 0.0001. TCR abundances were normalised to the total number of TCRs sequenced per sample and were expressed as counts per million. MAIT TCRs were defined by TRAV1-2 paired with TRAJ12, TRAJ20 or TRAJ33, and iNKT TCRs by TRAV10 paired with TRAJ18. VDJdb, accessed 1 November 2021, was searched for CMV, EBV and SARS-CoV-2 annotated TCRs, with TCRs annotated for multiple antigens excluded. The public reads were reprocessed in TCRdb via fastp at Q25 and MiXCR, keeping in-frame beta chains. Identical CDR3 protein sequences are pooled into one entry, listed with their most common genes and DNA. These V and J calls rely on TCRdb rather than the paper's analysis. Here the sample has 15,000 to 20,000 distinct CDR3 sequences; under 7% occur a single time. The top ten clones comprise around 7% of the sample.

CDR1 is given as MRHNA and CDR2 as SNTAGT, both from the germline V gene. Including the terminal cysteine and phenylalanine, the CDR3 comprises 13 residues. Just the 39-base CDR3 DNA is kept, in frame starting at base 1. V is cut by 6 bases and J by 12 bases, and the space between the germline ends is 17 bases. This sequence originates from an adult who was a healthcare worker with PCR-confirmed SARS-CoV-2 infection or an uninfected control (not recorded which). Source: whole blood, taken at baseline. This sequence uses TRBV6-4 and TRBJ1-4, and TRBD1 may be the D gene, going by 6 matching bases. The DNA sequence reads TGTGCCAGCAGCACCGAAACAGGGAGTGAACTGTTTTTT. Translated, it gives CASSTETGSELFF.